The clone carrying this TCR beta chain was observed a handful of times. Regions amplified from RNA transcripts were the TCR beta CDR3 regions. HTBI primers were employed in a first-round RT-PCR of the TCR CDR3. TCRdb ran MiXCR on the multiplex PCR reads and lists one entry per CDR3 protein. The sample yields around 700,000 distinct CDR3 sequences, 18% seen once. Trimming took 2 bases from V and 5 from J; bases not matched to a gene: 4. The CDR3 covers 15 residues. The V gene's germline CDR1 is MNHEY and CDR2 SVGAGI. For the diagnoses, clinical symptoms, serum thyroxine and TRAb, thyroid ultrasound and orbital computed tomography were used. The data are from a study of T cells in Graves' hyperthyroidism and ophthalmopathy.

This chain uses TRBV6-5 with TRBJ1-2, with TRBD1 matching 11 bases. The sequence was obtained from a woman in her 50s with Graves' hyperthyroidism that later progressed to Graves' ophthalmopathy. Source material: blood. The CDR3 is CASSYLGQGAYGYTF. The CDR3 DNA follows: TGTGCCAGCAGTTACCTCGGACAGGGGGCTTATGGCTACACCTTC.